This TCR beta chain was sequenced for a study of cytomegalovirus exposure and HLA in healthy donors. Study-level results: In a later analysis, TCR beta V- and J-gene trimming was associated with a missense DCLRE1C variant. Links to common viral pathogens appeared, in a later analysis, for several of the most significant clusters. Listed as cytomegalovirus-associated were about 160 TCR beta chains.

Vbeta (60) and Jbeta (13) primers were used in the PCR. Some clones are missing from TCRdb's copy, which holds only in-frame ones; the method was immunoSEQ multiplex PCR. The table lists a few hundred thousand clones, around 79% of them singletons, with 0.22% in the top ten. Points on this clone: The antigen is undetermined.

There are 13 residues in the CDR3. Germline V CDR1 and CDR2: SQVTM, ANQGSEA. V dropped 6 bases and J dropped 2 bases, with 14 bases sitting between them. This TCR derives from a girl aged 2 to 9 in good health and CMV-seronegative. This chain connects TRBV29-1 to TRBJ2-7, with D maybe TRBD1 (5 bases). Sequencing was carried out using PBMCs. The CDR3 DNA follows: TGCAGCGTGCAGGGTACCCTAACCTACGAGCAGTACTTC. Its protein product is CSVQGTLTYEQYF.